The clone carrying this TCR beta chain showed up many times. TCRdb re-analysed the 5' RACE reads in MiXCR, keeping a single row per CDR3 protein. Of fewer than 400,000 distinct CDR3 sequences in the sample, roughly 14% were seen once. This sample is drawn from a study of CD8 T cells in ankylosing spondylitis. CDR1 and CDR2 from the germline V gene are SEHNR and FQNEAQ (reference sequence). This CDR3 comprises 12 residues. Trimming pared 5 bases from V and 4 bases from J, leaving 7 bases between. The rearrangement joins TRBV7-9 to TRBJ2-3; D call uncertain. The sample consisted of blood, either unsorted or a sorted T cell fraction (not recorded which). The sequence was collected from a male donor with ankylosing spondylitis or in good health (not recorded which). CDR3 in amino acids: CASSRIADTQYF. For the CDR3, the DNA is TGTGCCAGCAGCCGGATTGCAGATACGCAGTATTTT.